The entry below describes one T cell receptor beta chain. These data belong to a study of blood T cell repertoires in COVID-19. Study at large: COVID-19 samples collected from the United States, Italy and Spain covered acute and convalescent phases. From T cells, B-cell-depleted T cells, or PBMCs came the material, which was cDNA or gDNA.

Enrollment of patients from Seattle took place during active infection, with longitudinal follow-up. The CDR3 consists of 12 residues. The V end lost 6 bases, the J end lost 4 bases, and 9 bases lay between the germline ends. Looked up from germline, CDR1 is MNHEY and CDR2 is SVGEGT. In the authors' methods: Reference gene primer amplification in the assay estimated nucleated cell counts. Profiling relied on immunoSEQ multiplex PCR, and the TCRdb table lists in-frame clones only, not all of them. V and J calls and clone size follow that table, whereas D and trimming were derived from the DNA. The table shows 150,000 to 250,000 clones, with around 75% occurring only once.

The sequencing input was peripheral blood. This sequence was found in a woman in her thirties or forties with COVID-19, enrolled during active disease. The rearrangement joins TRBV6-2 or TRBV6-3 to TRBJ1-2; D call uncertain. The CDR3, as DNA: TGTGCCAGCAGCCCGTCCTTCTATGGCTACACCTTC. Translated, it gives CASSPSFYGYTF.